Shown below are 28 T cell receptor beta chains from a single sample sequenced in a study of T cells in Graves' hyperthyroidism and ophthalmopathy. RNA transcripts were the template for amplifying TCR beta CDR3 regions. In the first-round RT-PCR of the TCR CDR3, the HTBI primer set was used. TCRdb fed the multiplex PCR reads into MiXCR, producing one record per CDR3 protein. The sample lists around 300,000 distinct CDR3 sequences, approximately 13% occurring once. Specimen: blood. Receptor source: a woman aged 25-40 years with Graves' hyperthyroidism.

This clonotype was detected ten times or more. The J gene is TRBJ1-2, the V gene TRBV10-1, with no clear D. V was clipped by 0 bases and J by 5 bases, with 7 bases between them. Germline-derived CDR1 and CDR2 are WNHNN and SYGVQD (reference sequence). The CDR3 is made up of 13 amino acids. CDR3 DNA: TGCGCCAGCAGTGAGTCGTGCCCTTATGGCTACACCTTC. Its protein is CASSESCPYGYTF.

This clonotype was counted at least ten times. The rearrangement links TRBV6-6 to TRBJ2-5, with D possibly matching TRBD1 (5 bases). Germline CDR1 is MNHNY and CDR2 is SVGAGI (reference sequence). The CDR3 extends over 13 amino acids. The ends were cut back, 2 bases at V and 4 bases at J, with 8 bases in the middle. The CDR3 nucleotides read TGTGCCAGCAGTTACGGGCAGGGAGAGACCCAGTACTTC. Translating it yields CASSYGQGETQYF.

This clonotype was recorded at least ten times. The chain uses TRBV11-1 and TRBJ2-5; 11 positions match TRBD1. Germline V gene data show CDR1 as SGHAT and CDR2 as FQDESV (reference sequence). This CDR3 region has 16 residues. J was trimmed by 3 bases and V by 4 bases; bases with no gene match: 7. CDR3 in DNA: TGTGCCAGCAGCTCACGCCGGGACAGGGGGGAAGAGACCCAGTACTTC. Translating it yields CASSSRRDRGEETQYF.

This clonotype was detected a few times. The chain has TRBV20-1 and TRBJ1-1; D may be TRBD1 (5 bases). The CDR3 extends over 14 amino acids. Germline CDR1 DFQATT, CDR2 SNEGSKA (reference sequence). The ends were cut back, 1 base at V and 6 bases at J, with 15 bases in the middle. As DNA, the CDR3 is TGCAGTGCTAGAGTGGGACCTGAACGGCCTGAAGCTTTCTTT. It codes for CSARVGPERPEAFF.

V gene TRBV27 combines with J gene TRBJ1-1, with D possibly being TRBD1 (6 bases). Trimming shortened V by 10 bases and J by 0 bases, and 21 bases separated the two germline ends. The CDR3 has 16 amino acids. From germline, CDR1 is MNHEY and CDR2 SMNVEV (reference sequence). The CDR3 DNA sequence: TGTGCCACTCGGAGGGGGACACCGTCTATGAACACTGAAGCTTTCTTT. It codes for CATRRGTPSMNTEAFF.

This clonotype was seen at least ten times. This chain connects TRBV28 to TRBJ2-7; 8 positions agree with TRBD1. The V segment lost 7 bases and the J segment 4 bases; nucleotides outside the gene matches: 6. Germline V lookup: CDR1 MDHEN, CDR2 SYDVKM. The CDR3 extends over 13 amino acids. The CDR3 DNA reads TGTGCCAGCACCCCGCAGGGGGCTTACGAGCAGTACTTC. It specifies CASTPQGAYEQYF.

Remarks on this clonotype: Since a much larger clone is just one base distant, this may be a read error. V gene TRBV7-9 combines with J gene TRBJ2-5; perhaps D is TRBD1 or TRBD2 (5 bases each). This CDR3 has 15 residues. From germline, CDR1 is SEHNR and CDR2 FQNEAQ (reference sequence). The chain's CDR3 is CASSSKGPYQETQSF. CDR3 DNA: TGTGCCAGCAGCTCCAAGGGACCGTACCAAGAGACCCAGTCCTTC.

In this sample, this clonotype turned up many times. The gene calls are TRBV11-2 and TRBJ2-1; tentatively, D is TRBD1 (6 bases). The CDR3 contains 15 residues. Germline assignment: CDR1 SGHAT and CDR2 FQNNGV. V lost 5 bases and J 0 bases, leaving 11 bases between the germline ends. CDR3 region: CASSKTGYSYNEQFF. The CDR3 DNA reads TGTGCCAGCAGCAAAACAGGGTACTCCTACAATGAGCAGTTCTTC.

This chain uses TRBV28 with TRBJ2-5, with D possibly matching TRBD1 (6 bases). Germline V gene lookup returns CDR1 MDHEN and CDR2 SYDVKM. This CDR3 region has 17 residues. Trimming took 3 bases from V and 1 from J, leaving 18 bases between them. The CDR3 DNA reads as TGTGCCAGCAGTTTCTTTCTGGACAGCCCAAGCCAAGAGACCCAGTACTTC. This gives the protein CASSFFLDSPSQETQYF.

In this sample, this clonotype turned up many times. The V call is TRBV30, the J call TRBJ1-5; 8 bases are shared with TRBD1. Germline CDR1 reads GTSNPN; CDR2 reads SVGIG (reference sequence). With V trimmed by 2 bases and J by 7 bases, 10 bases remained unmatched. The CDR3 loop spans 15 amino acids. The CDR3 DNA is TGTGCCTGGAGTACAGGGGGAAATAAGTACCAGCCCCAGCATTTT. Translation: CAWSTGGNKYQPQHF.

There are many counts of this clonotype. The rearrangement links TRBV28 to TRBJ2-2, with 9 bases identical to TRBD1. The CDR3 contains 17 residues. The junction had 13 bases not matched to a gene; V was cut back by 5 bases and J by 6 bases. The germline gives CDR1 MDHEN, CDR2 SYDVKM. Here the CDR3 reads CASSPTSRDRAAGELFF. The CDR3, as DNA: TGTGCCAGCAGTCCAACCAGCCGGGACAGGGCTGCCGGGGAGCTGTTTTTT.

There are many counts of this clonotype. V is TRBV30 and J is TRBJ2-3; TRBD1 might be the D (5 bases). The CDR3 is 12 residues long. The germline V and J ends were trimmed by 0 bases and 5 bases, with 6 bases remaining between them. Germline V lookup: CDR1 GTSNPN, CDR2 SVGIG (reference sequence). The CDR3 DNA follows: TGTGCCTGGAGTGTACAGGTAGATACGCAGTATTTT. This sequence encodes CAWSVQVDTQYF.

This clonotype was picked up many times. The chain employs TRBV12-3 or TRBV12-4 and TRBJ1-5; TRBD1 might be the D (5 bases). Trimming cost V 4 bases and J 1 base, with 14 bases left between them. The CDR3 runs to 16 residues. For the CDR3, the DNA is TGTGCCAGCAGTTCGGGGCGGTGGATGAGCAATCAGCCCCAGCATTTT. Amino acids: CASSSGRWMSNQPQHF.

This clonotype appeared a few times. The chain combines TRBV28 with TRBJ1-2, with 8 bases that match TRBD1. V was pared by 6 bases and J by 4 bases, with 4 bases of the junction left unmatched. This CDR3 has 13 residues. Germline assignment: CDR1 MDHEN and CDR2 SYDVKM. CDR3 DNA: TGTGCCAGCAGGTCAGGGGGCCGCTATGGCTACACCTTC. Translated: CASRSGGRYGYTF.

In this sample, this clonotype turned up many times. The chain couples TRBV19 to TRBJ2-7; D might be TRBD2 (5 bases). Germline CDR1 reads LNHDA; CDR2 reads SQIVND (reference sequence). This CDR3 is built from 14 residues. The V gene lost 3 bases and the J gene lost 2 bases, with 11 bases spanning the gap. CDR3 residues: CASSISDGTYEQYF. The CDR3 coding sequence is TGTGCCAGTAGTATTAGCGACGGAACCTACGAGCAGTACTTC.

In regard to this clonotype: Germline is not matched at one junction end, which may reflect a read error. The gene calls are TRBV20-1 and TRBJ2-3, with 9 positions matching TRBD2. This CDR3 is built from 14 residues. Germline CDR1 reads DFQATT; CDR2 reads SNEGSKA (reference sequence). CDR3: CSAIHGTSRDTQYF. The CDR3 DNA reads as TGCAGTGCTATTCACGGGACTAGCAGAGATACGCAGTATTTT.

Details on this clonotype: Germline is not matched at one junction end, which may reflect a read error. J is TRBJ2-1 and V is TRBV7-7; D not certain. Germline-derived CDR1 and CDR2 are SSHAT and FNYEAQ (reference sequence). The CDR3 is made up of 14 amino acids. DNA for the CDR3: TGTGCTAGCAGCTTGACAAGCTCCTACGATGAGCAGTTCTTC. This translates into CASSLTSSYDEQFF.

This clonotype was observed a handful of times. The J gene is TRBJ2-5, the V gene TRBV12-3 or TRBV12-4; the D call may be TRBD1 or TRBD2 (5 bases each). This CDR3 comprises 16 residues. V was shortened by 4 bases and J by 1 base, with 16 bases between the two germline ends. CDR3: CASSSPVGTAQETQYF. As DNA, the CDR3 is TGTGCCAGCAGTTCGCCCGTTGGGACCGCCCAAGAGACCCAGTACTTC.

This clonotype was detected many times. The gene calls are TRBV28 and TRBJ2-1; TRBD1 might be the D (6 bases). This CDR3 region has 15 residues. The V gene lost 2 bases and the J gene lost 5 bases, with 13 bases spanning the gap. CDR1 is MDHEN, CDR2 SYDVKM, per germline. Written as DNA, the CDR3 is TGTGCCAGCAGTTTACCCGGACAGCAACACAATGAGCAGTTCTTC. Translated: CASSLPGQQHNEQFF.

Many counts were recorded for this clonotype. V usage is TRBV28 and J usage is TRBJ2-5; tentatively, D is TRBD2 (5 bases). Looked up from germline, CDR1 is MDHEN and CDR2 is SYDVKM. There are 16 residues in the CDR3. Trimming shortened V by 3 bases and J by 2 bases, and 16 bases separated the two germline ends. The CDR3 reads CASSFFEGISQETQYF. CDR3 sequence (DNA): TGTGCCAGCAGTTTTTTTGAGGGAATAAGTCAAGAGACCCAGTACTTC. Supplemented by reference TRBV28 and TRBJ2-5, the full variable domain reads DVKVTQSSRYLVKRTGEKVFLECVQDMDHENMFWYRQDPGLGLRLIYFSYDVKMKEKGDIPEGYSVSREKKERFSLILESASTNQTSMYLCASSFFEGISQETQYFGPGTRLLVL.

This clonotype was picked up many times. The rearrangement links TRBV19 to TRBJ1-5; 8 nucleotides line up with TRBD1. Per the germline V gene, CDR1 is LNHDA and CDR2 is SQIVND (reference sequence). The CDR3 has 14 amino acids. Trimming cost V 7 bases and J 4 bases; bases outside gene matches: 6. The CDR3 protein is CASTIDRGNQPQHF. The CDR3 DNA reads TGTGCCAGTACCATCGACAGGGGTAATCAGCCCCAGCATTTT. Using reference TRBV19 and TRBJ1-5 for the parts outside the CDR3, the full variable domain is DGGITQSPKYLFRKEGQNVTLSCEQNLNHDAMYWYRQDPGQGLRLIYYSQIVNDFQKGDIAEGYSVSREKKESFPLTVTSAQKNPTAFYLCASTIDRGNQPQHFGDGTRLSIL.

V is TRBV11-1 and J is TRBJ2-7, with TRBD1 identical over 9 bases. The CDR3 covers 14 residues. Trimming at V came to 5 bases and at J to 5 bases, leaving 7 bases not matched to a gene. Germline assignment: CDR1 SGHAT and CDR2 FQDESV (reference sequence). The CDR3: CASSPRTGENEQYF. Here the CDR3 DNA reads TGTGCCAGCAGCCCCCGGACAGGGGAGAACGAGCAGTACTTC. The variable domain in full, completed from reference TRBV11-1 and TRBJ2-7, reads EAEVAQSPRYKITEKSQAVAFWCDPISGHATLYWYRQILGQGPELLVQFQDESVVDDSQLPKDRFSAERLKGVDSTLKIQPAELGDSAMYLCASSPRTGENEQYFGPGTRLTVT.

This clonotype was seen more than once but under ten times. The rearrangement joins TRBV7-3 to TRBJ2-3; the match to TRBD1 covers 7 bases. The CDR3 is 14 amino acids. V shed 2 bases, J shed 8 bases, and the junction held 7 bases outside the gene matches. Germline V CDR1 and CDR2: SGHTA, FQGTGA. This CDR3 reads CASSLGDRAGTQYF. CDR3 bases: TGTGCCAGCAGCTTAGGAGACAGGGCCGGTACGCAGTATTTT.

This clonotype was recorded at least ten times. V and J are TRBV6-1 and TRBJ1-5, with 10 bases aligning to TRBD1. CDR3 size: 16 residues. The germline V gene encodes CDR1 MNHNS and CDR2 SASEGT. V trimming: 7 bases; J trimming: 1 base; junction bases outside the gene matches: 7. The CDR3 protein is CASTLTGGGSNQPQHF. For the CDR3, the DNA is TGTGCCAGCACCCTGACAGGGGGCGGCAGCAATCAGCCCCAGCATTTT.

This sequence joins TRBV19 and TRBJ2-6; the D gene is possibly TRBD1 (6 bases). This CDR3 comprises 18 residues. Germline lookup yields CDR1 LNHDA and CDR2 SQIVND (reference sequence). The V gene lost 1 base and the J gene lost 2 bases, with 15 bases spanning the gap. CDR3 coding DNA: TGTGCCAGTAGTATAGCCGGCAGGGGCCTCCCTGGGGCCAACGTCCTGACTTTC. This encodes CASSIAGRGLPGANVLTF.

This clonotype came up a few times. The J gene is TRBJ2-6, the V gene TRBV12-3 or TRBV12-4; 10 bases are shared with TRBD1. The CDR3 is made up of 18 amino acids. J lost 2 bases, V lost 5 bases, and 9 bases had no gene match. The CDR3 DNA is TGTGCCAGCAGTCTGGCTGGGACAGGGGTAACTGGGGCCAACGTCCTGACTTTC. This encodes CASSLAGTGVTGANVLTF.

This clonotype was counted a few times. The rearrangement uses TRBV5-8 and TRBJ1-4; D not resolved. Germline CDR1 is SGHTS and CDR2 is YDEGEE. Trimming stripped 4 bases from V and 0 bases from J, with 10 bases between. The CDR3 length is 15 residues. Written as DNA, the CDR3 is TGTGCCAGCAGCCTCGGAAGTGCAACTAATGAAAAACTGTTTTTT. Translating gives CASSLGSATNEKLFF.

This clonotype was found many times. The chain uses TRBV28 and TRBJ2-7, with no clear D. The CDR3 extends over 12 amino acids. V was cut by 3 bases and J by 5 bases, with 8 bases left in between. The germline gives CDR1 MDHEN, CDR2 SYDVKM. As DNA, the CDR3 is TGTGCCAGCAGTTTTTCCCCGCACGAGCAGTACTTC. Its translation is CASSFSPHEQYF.